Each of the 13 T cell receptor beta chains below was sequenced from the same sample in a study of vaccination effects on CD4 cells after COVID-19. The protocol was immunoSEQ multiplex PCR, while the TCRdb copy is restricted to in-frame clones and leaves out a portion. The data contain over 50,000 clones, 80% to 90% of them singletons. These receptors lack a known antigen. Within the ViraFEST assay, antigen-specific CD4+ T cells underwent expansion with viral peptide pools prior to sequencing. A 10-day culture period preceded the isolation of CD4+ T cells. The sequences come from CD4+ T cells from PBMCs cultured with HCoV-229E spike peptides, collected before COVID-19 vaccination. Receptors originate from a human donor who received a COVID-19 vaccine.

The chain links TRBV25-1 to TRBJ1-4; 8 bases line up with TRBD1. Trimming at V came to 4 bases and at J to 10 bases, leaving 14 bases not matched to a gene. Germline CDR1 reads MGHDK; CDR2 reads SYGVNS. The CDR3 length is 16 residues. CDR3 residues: CASSARLGTGSVKLFF. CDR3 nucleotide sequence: TGTGCCAGCAGTGCGAGGTTGGGGACAGGATCAGTAAAACTGTTTTTT.

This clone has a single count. For the CDR3, the DNA is TGTGCCAGCAGTGAAAACAGTGAGTCAGAAGCTTTCTTT. Translated: CASSENSESEAFF. The rearrangement uses TRBV6-1 and TRBJ1-1; D unclear. V lost 2 bases and J lost 8, with 12 bases in between. Germline-derived CDR1 and CDR2 are MNHNS and SASEGT. The CDR3 consists of 13 residues.

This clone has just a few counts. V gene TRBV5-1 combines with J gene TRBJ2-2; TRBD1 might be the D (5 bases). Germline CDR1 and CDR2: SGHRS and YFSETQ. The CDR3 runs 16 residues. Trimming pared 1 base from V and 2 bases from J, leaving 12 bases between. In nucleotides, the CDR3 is TGCGCCAGCAGCTTGTTGGGGCAGGGAAACACCGGGGAGCTGTTTTTT. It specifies CASSLLGQGNTGELFF.

Here the CDR3 reads CASSRIADQETQYF. For the CDR3, the DNA is TGTGCCAGCAGCCGAATAGCGGACCAAGAGACCCAGTACTTC. The chain recombines TRBV3-1 (or the pseudogene TRBV3-2) with TRBJ2-5; D may be TRBD2 (6 bases). The V and J ends lost 4 bases and 0 bases respectively, with 9 bases between them. CDR3 length: 14 amino acids. Germline assignment: CDR1 LGHDT and CDR2 YNNKEL (reference sequence).

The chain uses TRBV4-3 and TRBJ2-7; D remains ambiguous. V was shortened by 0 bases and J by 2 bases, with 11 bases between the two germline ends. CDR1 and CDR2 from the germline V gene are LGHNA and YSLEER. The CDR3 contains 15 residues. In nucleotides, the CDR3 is TGCGCCAGCAGCCAAGATCGCAGCCTAGCCTACGAGCAGTACGTC. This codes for CASSQDRSLAYEQYV.

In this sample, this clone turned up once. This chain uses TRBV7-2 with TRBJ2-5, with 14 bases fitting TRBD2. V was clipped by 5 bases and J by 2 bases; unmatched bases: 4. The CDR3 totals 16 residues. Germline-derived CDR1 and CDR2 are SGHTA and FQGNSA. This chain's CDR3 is CASSPRLAGGQETQYF. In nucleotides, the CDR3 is TGTGCCAGCAGCCCCCGACTAGCGGGGGGGCAAGAGACCCAGTACTTC.

The CDR3 protein is CASTLHPVNTEAFF. CDR3 nucleotide sequence: TGTGCCAGCACCCTACATCCTGTGAACACTGAAGCTTTCTTT. This rearrangement joins TRBV6-5 to TRBJ1-1; D is unclear. V lost 7 bases, J lost 0 bases, and 12 bases lay in between. Germline CDR1 reads MNHEY; CDR2 reads SVGAGI. This CDR3 contains 14 residues.

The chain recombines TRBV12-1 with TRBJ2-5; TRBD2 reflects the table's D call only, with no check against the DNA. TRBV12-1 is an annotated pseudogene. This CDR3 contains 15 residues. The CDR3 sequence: CASSPGLAGKETQYF. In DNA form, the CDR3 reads TGTGCCAGCAGCCCGGGACTAGCGGGAAAAGAGACCCAGTACTTC.

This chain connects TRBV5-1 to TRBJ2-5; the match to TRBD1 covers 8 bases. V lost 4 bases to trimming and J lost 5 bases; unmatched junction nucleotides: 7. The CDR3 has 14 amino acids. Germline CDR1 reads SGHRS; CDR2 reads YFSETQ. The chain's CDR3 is CASSNDRGGETQYF. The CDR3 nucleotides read TGCGCCAGCAGCAACGACAGGGGTGGGGAGACCCAGTACTTC. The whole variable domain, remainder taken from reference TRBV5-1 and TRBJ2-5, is KAGVTQTPRYLIKTRGQQVTLSCSPISGHRSVSWYQQTPGQGLQFLFEYFSETQRNKGNFPGRFSGRQFSNSRSEMNVSTLELGDSALYLCASSNDRGGETQYFGPGTRLLVL.

This chain's CDR3 is CASSLGPLRGTYQETQYF. Written as DNA, the CDR3 is TGCGCCAGCAGCTTGGGGCCCCTTAGGGGAACTTACCAAGAGACCCAGTACTTC. This chain links TRBV5-1 with TRBJ2-5, with TRBD1 as a possible D gene (5 bases). The V gene lost 0 bases and the J gene lost 0 bases, with 18 bases spanning the gap. The germline gives CDR1 SGHRS, CDR2 YFSETQ. The CDR3 is made up of 18 amino acids.

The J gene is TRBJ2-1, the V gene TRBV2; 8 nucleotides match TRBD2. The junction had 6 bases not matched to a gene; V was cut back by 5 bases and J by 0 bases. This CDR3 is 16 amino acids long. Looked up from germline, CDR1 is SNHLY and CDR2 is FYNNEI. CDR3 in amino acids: CASSFSGEPSYNEQFF. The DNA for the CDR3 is TGTGCCAGCAGTTTTAGCGGGGAGCCCTCCTACAATGAGCAGTTCTTC.

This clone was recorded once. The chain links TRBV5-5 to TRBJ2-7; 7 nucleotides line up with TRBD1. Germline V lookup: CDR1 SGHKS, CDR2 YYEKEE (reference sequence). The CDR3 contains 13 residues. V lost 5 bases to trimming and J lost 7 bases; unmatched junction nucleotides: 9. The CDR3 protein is CASRGQPLGEQYV. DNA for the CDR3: TGTGCCAGCAGGGGACAGCCCCTAGGGGAGCAGTACGTC.

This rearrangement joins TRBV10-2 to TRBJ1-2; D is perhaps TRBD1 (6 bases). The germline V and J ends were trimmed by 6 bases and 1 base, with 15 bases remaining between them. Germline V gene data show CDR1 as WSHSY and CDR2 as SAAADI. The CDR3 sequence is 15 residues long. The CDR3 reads CASSVDSVLNYGYTF. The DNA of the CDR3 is TGCGCCAGCAGCGTGGACAGCGTTCTTAACTATGGCTACACCTTC.